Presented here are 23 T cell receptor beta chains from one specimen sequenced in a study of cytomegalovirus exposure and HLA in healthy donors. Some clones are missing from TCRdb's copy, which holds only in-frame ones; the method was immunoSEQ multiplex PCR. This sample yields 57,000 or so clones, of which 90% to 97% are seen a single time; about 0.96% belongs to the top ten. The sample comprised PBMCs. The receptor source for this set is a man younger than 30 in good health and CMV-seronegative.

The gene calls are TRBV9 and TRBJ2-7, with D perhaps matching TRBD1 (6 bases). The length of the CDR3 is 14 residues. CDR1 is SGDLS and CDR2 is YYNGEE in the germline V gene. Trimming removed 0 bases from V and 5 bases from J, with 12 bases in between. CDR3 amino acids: CASSVATGSNEQYF. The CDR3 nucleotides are TGTGCCAGCAGCGTAGCTACAGGGAGCAACGAGCAGTACTTC.

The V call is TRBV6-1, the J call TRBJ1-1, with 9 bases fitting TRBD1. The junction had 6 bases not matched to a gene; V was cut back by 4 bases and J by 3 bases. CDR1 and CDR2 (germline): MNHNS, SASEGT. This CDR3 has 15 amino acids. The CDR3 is CASSVRQGVDTEAFF. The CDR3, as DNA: TGTGCCAGCAGTGTACGACAGGGGGTCGACACTGAAGCTTTCTTT.

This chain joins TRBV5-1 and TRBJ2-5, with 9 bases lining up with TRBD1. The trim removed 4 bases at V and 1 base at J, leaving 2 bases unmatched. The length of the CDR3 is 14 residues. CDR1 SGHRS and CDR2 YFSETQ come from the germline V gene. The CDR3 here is CASSGQGTQETQYF. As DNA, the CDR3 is TGCGCCAGCAGCGGACAGGGGACCCAAGAGACCCAGTACTTC.

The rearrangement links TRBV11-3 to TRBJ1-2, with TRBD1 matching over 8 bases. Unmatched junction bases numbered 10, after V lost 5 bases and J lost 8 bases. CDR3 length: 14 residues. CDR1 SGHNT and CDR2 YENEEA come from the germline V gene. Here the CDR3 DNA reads TGTGCCAGCAGCCACGGACAGGGTGAGGAAGGCTACACCTTC. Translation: CASSHGQGEEGYTF.

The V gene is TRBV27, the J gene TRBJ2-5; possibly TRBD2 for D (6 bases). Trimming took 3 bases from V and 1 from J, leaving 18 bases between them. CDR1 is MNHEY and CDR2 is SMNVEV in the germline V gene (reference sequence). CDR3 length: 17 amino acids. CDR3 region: CASSFSPMRDSQETQYF. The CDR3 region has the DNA TGTGCCAGCAGTTTCTCCCCTATGCGGGACTCCCAAGAGACCCAGTACTTC.

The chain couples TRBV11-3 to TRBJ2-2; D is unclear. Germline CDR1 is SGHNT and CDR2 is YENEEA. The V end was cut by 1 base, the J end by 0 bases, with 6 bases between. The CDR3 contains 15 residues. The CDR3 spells CASSLGSSNTGELFF. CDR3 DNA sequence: TGTGCCAGCAGCTTAGGGAGTTCGAACACCGGGGAGCTGTTTTTT.

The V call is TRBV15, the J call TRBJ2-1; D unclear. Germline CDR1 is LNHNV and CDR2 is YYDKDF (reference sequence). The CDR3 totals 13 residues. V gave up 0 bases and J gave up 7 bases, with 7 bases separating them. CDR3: CATSRDRGNEQFF. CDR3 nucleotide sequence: TGTGCCACCAGCAGAGATCGCGGAAATGAGCAGTTCTTC. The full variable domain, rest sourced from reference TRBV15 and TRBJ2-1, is DAMVIQNPRYQVTQFGKPVTLSCSQTLNHNVMYWYQQKSSQAPKLLFHYYDKDFNNEADTPDNFQSRRPNTSFCFLDIRSPGLGDTAMYLCATSRDRGNEQFFGPGTRLTVL.

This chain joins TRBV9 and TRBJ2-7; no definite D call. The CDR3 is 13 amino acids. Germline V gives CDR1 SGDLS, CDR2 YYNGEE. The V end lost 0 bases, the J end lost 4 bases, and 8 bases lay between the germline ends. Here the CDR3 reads CASSVAPLYEQYF. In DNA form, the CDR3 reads TGTGCCAGCAGCGTAGCCCCCCTGTACGAGCAGTACTTC.

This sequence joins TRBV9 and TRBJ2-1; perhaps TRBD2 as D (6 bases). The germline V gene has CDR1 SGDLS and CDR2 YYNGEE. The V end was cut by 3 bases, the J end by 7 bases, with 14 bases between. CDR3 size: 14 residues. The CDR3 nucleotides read TGTGCCAGCAGCGCGGGACTCCGAGGGAATGAGCAGTTCTTC. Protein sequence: CASSAGLRGNEQFF.

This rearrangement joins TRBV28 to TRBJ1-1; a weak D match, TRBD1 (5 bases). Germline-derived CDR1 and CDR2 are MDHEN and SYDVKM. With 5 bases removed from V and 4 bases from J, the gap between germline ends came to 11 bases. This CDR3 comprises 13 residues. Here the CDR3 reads CASSPRQLTEAFF. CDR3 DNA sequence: TGTGCCAGCAGTCCCCGACAGCTCACTGAAGCTTTCTTT.

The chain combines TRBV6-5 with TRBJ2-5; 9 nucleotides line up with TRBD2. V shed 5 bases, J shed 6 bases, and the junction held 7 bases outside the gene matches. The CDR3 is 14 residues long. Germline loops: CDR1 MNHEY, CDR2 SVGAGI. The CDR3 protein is CASSITGLAKTQYF. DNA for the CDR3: TGTGCCAGCAGTATAACGGGACTAGCAAAGACCCAGTACTTC.

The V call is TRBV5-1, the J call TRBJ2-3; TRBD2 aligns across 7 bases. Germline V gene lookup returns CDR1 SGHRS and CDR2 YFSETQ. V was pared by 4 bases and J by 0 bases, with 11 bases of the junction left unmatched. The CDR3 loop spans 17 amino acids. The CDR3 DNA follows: TGCGCCAGCAGCAGAATACCGGGACTACAAAGCACAGATACGCAGTATTTT. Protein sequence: CASSRIPGLQSTDTQYF.

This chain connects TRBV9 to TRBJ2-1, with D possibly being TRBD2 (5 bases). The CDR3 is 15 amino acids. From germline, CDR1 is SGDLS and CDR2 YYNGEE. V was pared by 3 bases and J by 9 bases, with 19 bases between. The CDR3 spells CASSGAAISEGEQFF. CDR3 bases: TGTGCCAGCAGCGGGGCAGCAATTTCAGAGGGTGAGCAGTTCTTC.

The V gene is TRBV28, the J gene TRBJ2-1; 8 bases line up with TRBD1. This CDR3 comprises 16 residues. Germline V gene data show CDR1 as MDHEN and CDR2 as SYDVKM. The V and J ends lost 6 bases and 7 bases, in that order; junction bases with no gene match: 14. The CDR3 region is CASSSPVGTGLNEQFF. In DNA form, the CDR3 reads TGTGCCAGCAGCTCTCCTGTTGGGACAGGTCTGAATGAGCAGTTCTTC.

Written as DNA, the CDR3 is TGCGCCAGCAGCTTGGAGAGCGGGAGGGCCGTGGGGACCCAGTACTTC. Translating it yields CASSLESGRAVGTQYF. V is TRBV5-1 and J is TRBJ2-5, with 10 nucleotides matching TRBD2. The CDR3 is 16 amino acids. V dropped 0 bases and J dropped 7; count of bases not matched to a gene: 9. Per the germline V gene, CDR1 is SGHRS and CDR2 is YFSETQ.

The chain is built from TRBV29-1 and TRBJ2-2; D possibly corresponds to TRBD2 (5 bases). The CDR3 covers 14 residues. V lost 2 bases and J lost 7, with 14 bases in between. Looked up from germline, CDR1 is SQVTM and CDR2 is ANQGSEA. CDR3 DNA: TGCAGCGTTGAATCCCCCAGCGGTGGCGGGGAGCTGTTTTTT. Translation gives CSVESPSGGGELFF.

The DNA for the CDR3 is TGTGCCAGCAGCGGGACAGGGGCGGAACAAGAGACCCAGTACTTC. It is translated as CASSGTGAEQETQYF. The chain has TRBV9 and TRBJ2-5, with 9 nucleotides matching TRBD1. V trimming: 3 bases; J trimming: 2 bases; junction bases outside the gene matches: 5. CDR1 and CDR2 (germline): SGDLS, YYNGEE. The CDR3 extends over 15 amino acids. Full variable domain (outside the CDR3, taken from reference TRBV9 and TRBJ2-5): DSGVTQTPKHLITATGQRVTLRCSPRSGDLSVYWYQQSLDQGLQFLIQYYNGEERAKGNILERFSAQQFPDLHSELNLSSLELGDSALYFCASSGTGAEQETQYFGPGTRLLVL.

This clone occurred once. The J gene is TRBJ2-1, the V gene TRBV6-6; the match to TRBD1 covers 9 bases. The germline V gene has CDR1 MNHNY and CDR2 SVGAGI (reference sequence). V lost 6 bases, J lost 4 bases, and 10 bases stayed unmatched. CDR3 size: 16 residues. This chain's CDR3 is CASRATGGQGYNEQFF. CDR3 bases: TGTGCCAGCAGGGCCACAGGGGGCCAAGGGTACAATGAGCAGTTCTTC.

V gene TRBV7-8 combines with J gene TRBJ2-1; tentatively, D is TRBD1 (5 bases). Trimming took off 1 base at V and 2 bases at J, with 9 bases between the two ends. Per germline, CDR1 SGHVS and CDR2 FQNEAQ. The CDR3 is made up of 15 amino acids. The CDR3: CASSLGQNTYNEQFF. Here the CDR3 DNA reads TGTGCCAGCAGCTTAGGACAGAACACCTACAATGAGCAGTTCTTC.

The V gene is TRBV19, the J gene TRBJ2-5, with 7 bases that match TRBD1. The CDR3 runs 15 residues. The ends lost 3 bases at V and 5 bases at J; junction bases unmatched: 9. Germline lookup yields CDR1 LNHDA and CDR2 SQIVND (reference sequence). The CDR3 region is CASSMGTARRETQYF. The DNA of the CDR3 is TGTGCCAGTAGTATGGGGACAGCACGGAGGGAGACCCAGTACTTC.

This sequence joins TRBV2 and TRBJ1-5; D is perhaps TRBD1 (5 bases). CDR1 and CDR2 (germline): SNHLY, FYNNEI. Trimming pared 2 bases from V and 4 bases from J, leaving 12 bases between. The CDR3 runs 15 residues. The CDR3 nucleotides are TGTGCCAGCAGTGAACAGCAGGGAGGGAATCAGCCCCAGCATTTT. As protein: CASSEQQGGNQPQHF.

In DNA, the CDR3 is TGTGCCAGCAGCCCAATGACTAGCGGGAGTCACAATGAGCAGTTCTTC. Translating it yields CASSPMTSGSHNEQFF. This rearrangement joins TRBV7-3 to TRBJ2-1; TRBD2 matches 12 bases. The junction had 7 bases not matched to a gene; V was cut back by 5 bases and J by 5 bases. This CDR3 spans 16 amino acids. The V gene's germline CDR1 is SGHTA and CDR2 FQGTGA.

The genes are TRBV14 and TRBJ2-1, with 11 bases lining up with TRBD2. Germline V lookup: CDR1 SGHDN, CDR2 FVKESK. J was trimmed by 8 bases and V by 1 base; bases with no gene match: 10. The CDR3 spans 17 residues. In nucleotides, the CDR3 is TGTGCCAGCAGCCAAGTTGAAACTAGCGGGAGAGGCGATGAGCAGTTCTTC. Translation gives CASSQVETSGRGDEQFF.